The 32 T cell receptor beta chains reported below all come from one sample, sequenced in a study of T cell repertoires in cytomegalovirus infection. One entry per CDR3 protein, called by TCRdb with MiXCR from the reads. The sample has fewer than 250,000 distinct CDR3 sequences; 20% to 25% are singletons. Specimen: CD8+ T cells from PBMCs. Receptors originate from a human donor in good health (CMV status not recorded). Some clones in this sample may be carry-over from other donors' samples.

The sample holds a few counts of this clonotype. The CDR3 region is CASETAGATDTDTQYF. CDR3 DNA: TGTGCCAGCGAAACGGCCGGGGCGACGGACACAGATACGCAGTATTTT. V usage is TRBV5-4 and J usage is TRBJ2-3; either TRBD1 or TRBD2 may fit D (5 bases each). The germline V and J ends were trimmed by 7 bases and 2 bases, with 20 bases remaining between them. This CDR3 comprises 16 residues. CDR1 SGHNT and CDR2 YYREEE come from the germline V gene (reference sequence).

This chain connects TRBV7-9 to TRBJ2-2; D not resolved. CDR1 is SEHNR, CDR2 FQNEAQ, per germline (reference sequence). This CDR3 is 15 amino acids long. V was shortened by 4 bases and J by 1 base, with 10 bases between the two germline ends. The CDR3: CASSSIIGNTGELFF. DNA of the CDR3: TGTGCCAGCAGCTCAATTATAGGGAACACCGGGGAGCTGTTTTTT.

At least ten counts were recorded for this clonotype. The chain links TRBV7-6 to TRBJ1-6; D remains unclear. Per germline, CDR1 SGHVS and CDR2 FNYEAQ. V was pared by 5 bases and J by 0 bases, with 17 bases between. The CDR3 is 18 residues long. The CDR3: CASSPEGAPSSYNSPLHF. The CDR3 bases are TGTGCCAGCAGCCCCGAGGGAGCACCAAGCTCCTATAATTCACCCCTCCACTTT.

The chain is built from TRBV12-3 or TRBV12-4 and TRBJ1-5, with 9 bases fitting TRBD1. The CDR3 has 19 residues. Trimming removed 5 bases from V and 3 bases from J; junction bases left unmatched: 17. The CDR3 nucleotides read TGTGCCAGCAGTCCCCCGGGACAGGGACCCTACTTTTCCAATCAGCCCCAGCATTTT. This sequence encodes CASSPPGQGPYFSNQPQHF.

This clonotype was seen only a few times. This chain connects TRBV14 to TRBJ2-1, with D possibly TRBD1 on 5 matching bases. V was shortened by 3 bases and J by 10 bases, with 13 bases between the two germline ends. This CDR3 spans 13 amino acids. Germline assignment: CDR1 SGHDN and CDR2 FVKESK. CDR3 bases: TGTGCCAGCAGCCAGCCTGACAGCCCCGAGCAGTTCTTC. Translated: CASSQPDSPEQFF.

The chain recombines TRBV2 with TRBJ1-2; 10 nucleotides match TRBD1. CDR1 is SNHLY, CDR2 FYNNEI, per germline. The CDR3 is made up of 14 amino acids. J lost 5 bases, V lost 1 base, and 1 base had no gene match. CDR3 DNA sequence: TGTGCCAGCAGTGAAGGGACAGGGGGATATGGCTACACCTTC. Translating gives CASSEGTGGYGYTF.

This clonotype was observed a few times. The chain is built from TRBV11-3 and TRBJ1-1; the D is unclear. Trimming took off 5 bases at V and 0 bases at J, with 19 bases between the two ends. CDR1 and CDR2 (germline): SGHNT, YENEEA. The CDR3 spans 17 residues. This chain's CDR3 is CASSPLWQINMNTEAFF. For the CDR3, the DNA is TGTGCCAGCAGCCCGTTGTGGCAGATAAACATGAACACTGAAGCTTTCTTT.

This clonotype came up many times. The J gene is TRBJ2-1, the V gene TRBV7-2; 13 positions match TRBD2. The CDR3 is made up of 16 amino acids. V was clipped by 5 bases and J by 4 bases; unmatched bases: 5. The germline V gene has CDR1 SGHTA and CDR2 FQGNSA. As DNA, the CDR3 is TGTGCCAGCAGCCCCACTAGCGGGGGGGTGTACAATGAGCAGTTCTTC. Translation gives CASSPTSGGVYNEQFF.

Comments on this clonotype: A read error may be the cause here, since a much bigger clone is one base away. The chain uses TRBV11-2 and TRBJ1-2; D is unclear. Germline assignment: CDR1 SGHAT and CDR2 FQNNGV. The CDR3 is made up of 14 amino acids. The CDR3 DNA reads TGTGCCACCAGCTTAGGTGGGATAAGCTATGGCTACACCTTC. Translating it yields CATSLGGISYGYTF.

V and J are TRBV20-1 and TRBJ2-7; 9 bases fit TRBD2. This CDR3 is built from 15 residues. The trim removed 5 bases at V and 3 bases at J, leaving 11 bases unmatched. Germline values: CDR1 DFQATT, CDR2 SNEGSKA (reference sequence). This CDR3 reads CSAPLLSGGIYEQYF. The CDR3 DNA sequence: TGCAGTGCTCCTCTGTTGAGCGGGGGGATCTACGAGCAGTACTTC.

A single count supports this clonotype. The chain combines TRBV19 with TRBJ1-1, with D maybe TRBD1 (6 bases). There are 14 residues in the CDR3. V lost 9 bases, J lost 2 bases, and 16 bases lay in between. The V gene's germline CDR1 is LNHDA and CDR2 SQIVND (reference sequence). Written as DNA, the CDR3 is TGTGCCAGCACACCAGGGGTTATAAACACTGAAGCTTTCTTT. As protein: CASTPGVINTEAFF.

Worth noting for this clonotype: A much larger clone lies a single base off, so this may be a read error. V usage is TRBV9 and J usage is TRBJ1-1, with 9 positions matching TRBD1. Germline V CDR1 and CDR2: SGDLS, YYNGEE. The CDR3 is 14 amino acids. V dropped 3 bases and J dropped 4; count of bases not matched to a gene: 4. The DNA for the CDR3 is TGTGCCAGCAGCGCGGGGACAGGGACCACTGAAGCTTTCTTT. Encoded protein: CASSAGTGTTEAFF.

There are a few counts of this clonotype. J is TRBJ1-1 and V is TRBV28, with 7 bases identical to TRBD1. With V trimmed by 3 bases and J by 3 bases, 10 bases remained unmatched. CDR1 MDHEN and CDR2 SYDVKM come from the germline V gene. This CDR3 contains 16 residues. In DNA, the CDR3 is TGTGCCAGCAGTTTTCAACAGGGGTATTTGGACACTGAAGCTTTCTTT. It specifies CASSFQQGYLDTEAFF.

J is TRBJ2-7 and V is TRBV2; D call uncertain. V was cut by 5 bases and J by 3 bases, with 17 bases left in between. In germline, CDR1 is SNHLY, CDR2 FYNNEI. This CDR3 is 15 amino acids long. The CDR3 nucleotides are TGTGCCAGCAGTCGGACGTACGAGAGCTTCTACGAGCAGTACTTC. This translates into CASSRTYESFYEQYF.

J is TRBJ2-7 and V is TRBV20-1, with 7 bases that match TRBD1. The CDR3 has 15 amino acids. V was clipped by 2 bases and J by 3 bases; unmatched bases: 10. Germline V gene data show CDR1 as DFQATT and CDR2 as SNEGSKA (reference sequence). The CDR3 nucleotides read TGCAGTGCTAGAAATTGGGACAGTTTGCACTACGAGCAGTACTTC. Translating gives CSARNWDSLHYEQYF.

Worth noting for this clonotype: Since no conserved phenylalanine or tryptophan closes the CDR3, a read error is the likely cause. The V and J genes are TRBV2 and TRBJ2-3, with 10 bases that match TRBD2. CDR3 size: 19 residues. Trimming took 7 bases from V and 0 from J; bases not matched to a gene: 16. CDR1 is SNHLY, CDR2 FYNNEI, per germline. The CDR3, as DNA: TGTGCCAGCACTACTAGCGGGGTCTTCCCATCTATAAGCACAGATACGCAGTATATT. Protein product: CASTTSGVFPSISTDTQYI.

This clonotype has just one count. The V and J genes are TRBV29-1 and TRBJ2-1; TRBD2 is a possible D gene (6 bases). CDR3 length equals 14 residues. CDR1 SQVTM and CDR2 ANQGSEA come from the germline V gene. The V and J ends lost 7 bases and 0 bases respectively, with 13 bases between them. DNA for the CDR3: TGCAGCGCGGTAGCGGAAAGCTCCTACAATGAGCAGTTCTTC. This sequence encodes CSAVAESSYNEQFF.

The chain is built from TRBV5-1 and TRBJ2-7, with 12 positions matching TRBD1. After removal of 3 bases from V and 3 bases from J, the junction contained 4 bases not matched to a gene. In germline, CDR1 is SGHRS, CDR2 YFSETQ. This CDR3 comprises 15 residues. As DNA, the CDR3 is TGCGCCAGCAGCTGGGGGACAGGGGGCGGCTACGAGCAGTACTTC. Its protein is CASSWGTGGGYEQYF. Full variable domain (remainder filled in from reference TRBV5-1 and TRBJ2-7): KAGVTQTPRYLIKTRGQQVTLSCSPISGHRSVSWYQQTPGQGLQFLFEYFSETQRNKGNFPGRFSGRQFSNSRSEMNVSTLELGDSALYLCASSWGTGGGYEQYFGPGTRLTVT.

This clonotype occurred a few times. V gene TRBV7-8 combines with J gene TRBJ2-5, with 8 bases aligning to TRBD2. The V and J ends lost 1 base and 1 base, in that order; junction bases with no gene match: 2. Germline CDR1 and CDR2: SGHVS and FQNEAQ. The CDR3 covers 15 residues. Here the CDR3 reads CASSLGGLVQETQYF. DNA of the CDR3: TGTGCCAGCAGCTTAGGGGGACTAGTCCAAGAGACCCAGTACTTC.

The genes are TRBV7-9 and TRBJ2-4; 7 bases align to TRBD1. The V gene end was trimmed by 3 bases and the J gene end by 8 bases; junction bases not matched to a gene: 1. The CDR3 is 12 amino acids. Germline V gene sequence: CDR1 SEHNR, CDR2 FQNEAQ (reference sequence). CDR3 amino acids: CASSFDRDIQYF. The CDR3 DNA is TGTGCCAGCAGCTTTGACAGGGACATTCAGTACTTC. The full variable domain, its missing parts supplied by reference TRBV7-9 and TRBJ2-4, is DTGVSQNPRHKITKRGQNVTFRCDPISEHNRLYWYRQTLGQGPEFLTYFQNEAQLEKSRLLSDRFSAERPKGSFSTLEIQRTEQGDSAMYLCASSFDRDIQYFGAGTRLSVL.

In this sample, this clonotype turned up a few times. The chain combines TRBV3-1 with TRBJ2-1; TRBD2 matches 10 bases. The junction had 8 bases not matched to a gene; V was cut back by 3 bases and J by 0 bases. This CDR3 spans 18 amino acids. CDR1 and CDR2 from the germline V gene are LGHDT and YNNKEL (reference sequence). The CDR3 spells CASSHRLAGALSYNEQFF. CDR3 DNA sequence: TGTGCCAGCAGCCATAGACTAGCGGGTGCCCTCTCCTACAATGAGCAGTTCTTC.

The chain is built from TRBV28 and TRBJ1-5, with TRBD1 as a possible D gene (5 bases). The V gene's germline CDR1 is MDHEN and CDR2 SYDVKM. Trimming removed 5 bases at V and 7 bases at J, with 18 bases between. The length of the CDR3 is 15 residues. CDR3 in amino acids: CASSTLDSVRQPQHF. The CDR3 nucleotides read TGTGCCAGCAGTACCCTTGACAGTGTCAGGCAGCCCCAGCATTTT.

In its sample, this clonotype was seen many times. CDR3 residues: CASSLGGSSEQFF. Here the CDR3 DNA reads TGTGCCAGCAGCTTAGGGGGGTCGTCTGAGCAGTTCTTC. The chain uses TRBV7-3 and TRBJ2-1; D possibly corresponds to TRBD2 (6 bases). The germline V and J ends were trimmed by 2 bases and 9 bases, with 11 bases remaining between them. Germline V lookup: CDR1 SGHTA, CDR2 FQGTGA. The CDR3 is 13 residues long.

This clonotype is a singleton in its sample. This chain joins TRBV20-1 and TRBJ1-2, with no clear D. Trimming pared 7 bases from V and 4 bases from J, leaving 16 bases between. The CDR3 runs 13 residues. Germline CDR1 reads DFQATT; CDR2 reads SNEGSKA (reference sequence). The CDR3 bases are TGCAGTGTCTGGCGGGAGGGAGGCTATGGCTACACCTTC. It is translated as CSVWREGGYGYTF.

This chain links TRBV29-1 with TRBJ2-7, with TRBD2 as a possible D gene (6 bases). CDR3 length equals 13 residues. The germline CDR1 and CDR2 sequences are SQVTM and ANQGSEA. V was shortened by 1 base and J by 2 bases, with 9 bases between the two germline ends. CDR3 region: CSVEVGGTYEQYF. The CDR3 DNA sequence: TGCAGCGTTGAAGTCGGCGGGACCTACGAGCAGTACTTC.

The V call is TRBV7-3, the J call TRBJ2-1; D possibly corresponds to TRBD2 (5 bases). V lost 4 bases to trimming and J lost 8 bases, with 12 bases between them. Per the germline V gene, CDR1 is SGHTA and CDR2 is FQGTGA. The length of the CDR3 is 13 residues. CDR3 sequence (DNA): TGTGCCAGCAGCTCTCTCGAGGGCTATGAGCAGTTCTTC. It codes for CASSSLEGYEQFF.

The table lists this clonotype with many counts. The chain uses TRBV28 and TRBJ2-5; 7 bases are shared with TRBD1. CDR3 length: 16 residues. Germline-derived CDR1 and CDR2 are MDHEN and SYDVKM. V trimming: 4 bases; J trimming: 2 bases; junction bases outside the gene matches: 10. The CDR3: CASSSLTGTEQETQYF. CDR3 bases: TGTGCCAGCAGTTCGCTAACCGGGACAGAACAAGAGACCCAGTACTTC. Together with reference TRBV28 and TRBJ2-5, the CDR3 gives the full variable domain: DVKVTQSSRYLVKRTGEKVFLECVQDMDHENMFWYRQDPGLGLRLIYFSYDVKMKEKGDIPEGYSVSREKKERFSLILESASTNQTSMYLCASSSLTGTEQETQYFGPGTRLLVL.

This clonotype appeared many times. The gene calls are TRBV11-2 and TRBJ2-3, with 7 nucleotides matching TRBD2. V trimming: 1 base; J trimming: 2 bases; junction bases outside the gene matches: 15. The germline gives CDR1 SGHAT, CDR2 FQNNGV. The CDR3 spans 19 residues. In nucleotides, the CDR3 is TGTGCCAGCAGCTTAGTGTTCACTAGCGCTGGGGATTACACAGATACGCAGTATTTT. Translation: CASSLVFTSAGDYTDTQYF.

The chain recombines TRBV6-6 with TRBJ2-5; 7 nucleotides agree with TRBD2. Germline V gives CDR1 MNHNY, CDR2 SVGAGI (reference sequence). The CDR3 contains 13 residues. The V segment lost 7 bases and the J segment 2 bases; nucleotides outside the gene matches: 4. The CDR3 nucleotides read TGTGCCAGCAACCAACTAGCGCAAGAGACCCAGTACTTC. This codes for CASNQLAQETQYF.

Concerning this clonotype itself: Given a much more abundant clone one base away, this may be a read error. V gene TRBV19 combines with J gene TRBJ1-1, with a tentative D call TRBD1 (6 bases). V was shortened by 3 bases and J by 0 bases, with 11 bases between the two germline ends. The CDR3 consists of 15 residues. Germline V gives CDR1 LNHDA, CDR2 SQIVND (reference sequence). CDR3 sequence reads: CASSITRGLNTEAFF. Here the CDR3 DNA reads TGTGCCAGTAGTATTACCCGGGGGCTGAACACTGAAGCTTTCTTT. The full variable domain, with the rest looked up from reference TRBV19 and TRBJ1-1, is DGGITQSPKYLFRKEGQNVTLSCEQNLNHDAMYWYRQDPGQGLRLIYYSQIVNDFQKGDIAEGYSVSREKKESFPLTVTSAQKNPTAFYLCASSITRGLNTEAFFGQGTRLTVV.

At least ten counts were recorded for this clonotype. This rearrangement joins TRBV7-2 to TRBJ1-1; D remains unclear. Trimming stripped 3 bases from V and 3 bases from J, with 11 bases between. The CDR3 has 14 amino acids. Germline loops: CDR1 SGHTA, CDR2 FQGNSA. The CDR3 DNA reads TGTGCCAGCAGCTTGTCCGGAGGGTACACTGAAGCTTTCTTT. Translation: CASSLSGGYTEAFF.

This clonotype was counted ten times or more. The CDR3 DNA follows: TGTGCCAGCAGCGACACAGATACGCAGTATTTT. It codes for CASSDTDTQYF. J is TRBJ2-3 and V is TRBV6-1; D call uncertain. Germline V CDR1 and CDR2: MNHNS, SASEGT. V gave up 6 bases and J gave up 2 bases, with 3 bases separating them. This CDR3 region has 11 residues.